This section outlines one T cell receptor beta chain sequence together with its context. What it binds is not known. This specimen comes from a study of cytomegalovirus exposure and HLA in healthy donors. Study-level points and caveats: Sequencing depth across donors, presence/absence analyses assumed, was roughly uniform. Most TCR beta V segments were productive about 87% or about 30% of the time in an earlier analysis. The study put some 150 TCR beta chains on its list as cytomegalovirus-associated.

J was trimmed by 5 bases and V by 2 bases; bases with no gene match: 10. The germline gives CDR1 LNHDA, CDR2 SQIVND (reference sequence). The CDR3 is made up of 16 amino acids. Primers included in the PCR were 60 Vbeta and 13 Jbeta primers. The method was immunoSEQ multiplex PCR; TCRdb's version includes in-frame clones alone and lacks a portion of them. The sample includes roughly 230,000 clones, about 93% of them seen just once. The study sampled nominally healthy donors, though unrecorded immune exposures were likely. V usage is TRBV19 and J usage is TRBJ2-3; 7 positions match TRBD2. The TCR was taken from a girl aged 2 to 10 in good health and CMV-seronegative. Sequencing was performed on PBMCs. The CDR3 loop reads CASSISLADLQDTQYF. In DNA form, the CDR3 reads TGTGCCAGTAGTATAAGCCTAGCGGACCTCCAAGATACGCAGTATTTT.